These T cell receptor beta chains were read from a single sample in a study of cytomegalovirus exposure and HLA in healthy donors. Method: immunoSEQ multiplex PCR; TCRdb's copy keeps in-frame clones and lacks some. This sample carries around 300,000 clones, nearly 90% of them seen once, and the ten largest clones take over 0.9%. The sequenced sample consisted of PBMCs. These receptors were collected from a man under 40 in good health and CMV-seronegative. CDR3s include the opening cysteine and the closing phenylalanine or tryptophan. A D gene is named only where the DNA matches it firmly. Some rows mark clone size as missing; the rest say once, few, many or name a class of expanded clone.

D: NA
J: TRBJ2-2
V: TRBV11-1
size: NA
CDR3: CASTLGGGESTGELFF
DNA: TGTGCCAGCACCCTGGGTGGGGGCGAAAGCACCGGGGAGCTGTTTTTT

D: TRBD1
J: TRBJ1-5
V: TRBV6-5
size: NA
CDR3: CASRTGGDQPQHF
DNA: TGTGCCAGCAGGACAGGGGGCGATCAGCCCCAGCATTTT

D: NA
J: TRBJ1-1
V: TRBV5-1
size: NA
CDR3: CASSLAADNTEAFF
DNA: TGCGCCAGCAGCTTGGCCGCGGATAACACTGAAGCTTTCTTT

D: TRBD2
J: TRBJ2-2
V: TRBV9
size: NA
CDR3: CASSVVAGGLANTGELFF
DNA: TGTGCCAGCAGCGTAGTTGCGGGGGGGCTTGCGAACACCGGGGAGCTGTTTTTT

D: NA
J: TRBJ1-5
V: TRBV4-1
size: few
CDR3: CASSQDSNRVSQPQHF
DNA: TGCGCCAGCAGCCAAGATAGTAACAGGGTGAGTCAGCCCCAGCATTTT

D: TRBD1
J: TRBJ2-6
V: TRBV30
size: NA
CDR3: CAWSTGTGIPGANVLTF
DNA: TGTGCCTGGTCGACCGGGACAGGGATCCCTGGGGCCAACGTCCTGACTTTC

D: NA
J: TRBJ2-2
V: TRBV6-5
size: NA
CDR3: CASSYRSNTGELFF
DNA: TGTGCCAGCAGTTACAGGAGTAACACCGGGGAGCTGTTTTTT

D: TRBD2
J: TRBJ2-3
V: TRBV6-1
size: NA
CDR3: CASSALAGGPDTQYF
DNA: TGTGCCAGCAGTGCTTTAGCGGGGGGGCCCGATACGCAGTATTTT

D: NA
J: TRBJ1-6
V: TRBV11-3
size: NA
CDR3: CASSAGAGSPLHF
DNA: TGTGCCAGCAGCGCCGGCGCGGGGTCACCCCTCCACTTT

D: NA
J: TRBJ1-2
V: TRBV6-5
size: NA
CDR3: CASSFDSLSGYTF
DNA: TGTGCCAGCAGTTTTGACAGCTTATCTGGCTACACCTTC

D: NA
J: TRBJ2-1
V: TRBV11-3
size: NA
CDR3: CASSPTKQGNYEQFF
DNA: TGTGCCAGCAGCCCAACGAAGCAGGGTAATTATGAGCAGTTCTTC

D: TRBD1
J: TRBJ2-1
V: TRBV7-7
size: NA
CDR3: CASSPEDRGGYNEQFF
DNA: TGTGCCAGCAGCCCCGAAGACAGGGGGGGCTACAATGAGCAGTTCTTC

D: NA
J: TRBJ2-2
V: TRBV28
size: NA
CDR3: CASSLTRNTGELFF
DNA: TGTGCCAGCAGTTTAACACGGAACACCGGGGAGCTGTTTTTT

D: NA
J: TRBJ1-2
V: TRBV29-1
size: once
CDR3: CSVEDDFPGLNGYTF
DNA: TGCAGCGTTGAAGATGATTTCCCAGGGCTAAATGGCTACACCTTC

D: NA
J: TRBJ1-2
V: TRBV7-9
size: NA
CDR3: CASGGWASYGYTF
DNA: TGTGCCAGCGGGGGGTGGGCATCCTATGGCTACACCTTC

D: TRBD1
J: TRBJ2-2
V: TRBV19
size: NA
CDR3: CATRQGTNTGELFF
DNA: TGTGCCACCCGACAGGGAACGAACACCGGGGAGCTGTTTTTT

D: NA
J: TRBJ2-3
V: TRBV5-1
size: once
CDR3: CASSLAKGWRGTQYF
DNA: TGCGCCAGCAGCTTGGCCAAGGGTTGGAGGGGTACGCAGTATTTT

D: NA
J: TRBJ1-1
V: TRBV30
size: NA
CDR3: CAWDIRNTEAFF
DNA: TGTGCCTGGGACATTCGGAACACTGAAGCTTTCTTT

D: TRBD2
J: TRBJ2-2
V: TRBV11-3
size: NA
CDR3: CASSFSGGARTGELFF
DNA: TGTGCCAGCAGCTTTAGCGGGGGGGCCAGGACCGGGGAGCTGTTTTTT

D: TRBD1
J: TRBJ1-2
V: TRBV5-1
size: NA
CDR3: CASSWGTGDYGYTF
DNA: TGCGCCAGCAGCTGGGGGACAGGGGACTATGGCTACACCTTC

D: NA
J: TRBJ2-7
V: TRBV6-5
size: NA
CDR3: CASSRGAYYEQYF
DNA: TGTGCCAGCAGTCGGGGGGCATATTACGAGCAGTACTTC

D: TRBD1
J: TRBJ1-1
V: TRBV7-8
size: NA
CDR3: CASSFPGQGTNTEAFF
DNA: TGTGCCAGCAGCTTCCCGGGACAGGGGACGAACACTGAAGCTTTCTTT

D: NA
J: TRBJ2-5
V: TRBV18
size: NA
CDR3: CASSRRGSQETQYF
DNA: TGTGCCAGCTCACGTAGGGGATCTCAGGAGACCCAGTACTTC

D: NA
J: TRBJ1-6
V: TRBV19
size: once
CDR3: CASSGSSSYNSPLHF
DNA: TGTGCCAGTAGTGGGAGTAGCTCCTATAATTCACCCCTCCACTTT

D: TRBD1
J: TRBJ1-3
V: TRBV5-1
size: NA
CDR3: CASSLAGTGGSAAIYF
DNA: TGCGCCAGCAGCTTGGCGGGGACAGGGGGTTCTGCGGCCATATATTTT

D: NA
J: TRBJ1-1
V: TRBV7-2
size: NA
CDR3: CASSLKYLSRLEDGTEAFF
DNA: TGTGCCAGCAGCTTGAAGTACCTTTCGCGGCTAGAAGACGGCACTGAAGCTTTCTTT

D: NA
J: TRBJ2-7
V: TRBV7-6
size: NA
CDR3: CASSTGTSYEQYF
DNA: TGTGCCAGCAGCACGGGTACCTCCTACGAGCAGTACTTC

D: NA
J: TRBJ2-7
V: TRBV5-4
size: NA
CDR3: CASSLADEQYF
DNA: TGTGCCAGCAGCCTAGCAGACGAGCAGTACTTC

D: NA
J: TRBJ1-5
V: TRBV7-9
size: NA
CDR3: CASSQTENNQPQHF
DNA: TGTGCCAGCAGCCAGACAGAAAACAATCAGCCCCAGCATTTT

D: TRBD1
J: TRBJ1-1
V: TRBV7-9
size: NA
CDR3: CASSLWDRVAFF
DNA: TGTGCCAGCAGCTTATGGGACAGGGTCGCTTTCTTT

D: NA
J: TRBJ2-3
V: TRBV7-2
size: NA
CDR3: CASSTGTTRTDTQYF
DNA: TGTGCCAGCAGCACCGGGACAACCCGCACAGATACGCAGTATTTT

D: TRBD2
J: TRBJ2-5
V: TRBV10-1
size: NA
CDR3: CASSDSRGGLWETQYF
DNA: TGCGCCAGCAGTGATTCCCGGGGGGGCCTATGGGAGACCCAGTACTTC

D: NA
J: TRBJ1-3
V: TRBV4-3
size: NA
CDR3: CASSQDSTAKAGNTIYF
DNA: TGCGCCAGCAGCCAAGATTCAACAGCCAAAGCTGGAAACACCATATATTTT

D: TRBD1
J: TRBJ2-7
V: TRBV5-6
size: NA
CDR3: CASSLKTQGAPVREQYF
DNA: TGTGCCAGCAGCTTGAAGACACAGGGGGCTCCGGTGAGAGAGCAGTACTTC

D: NA
J: TRBJ1-2
V: TRBV4-1
size: NA
CDR3: CASSQVSPDGYTF
DNA: TGCGCCAGCAGCCAAGTGTCGCCAGATGGCTACACCTTC

D: NA
J: TRBJ1-2
V: TRBV6-5
size: NA
CDR3: CASSDYGYTF
DNA: TGTGCCAGCTCAGATTATGGCTACACCTTC

D: TRBD2
J: TRBJ2-1
V: TRBV2
size: NA
CDR3: CASSEALLAGAYNEQFF
DNA: TGTGCCAGCAGTGAAGCGCTTCTAGCGGGCGCTTACAATGAGCAGTTCTTC

D: TRBD1
J: TRBJ1-2
V: TRBV6-4
size: NA
CDR3: CASSRSQGERYTF
DNA: TGTGCCAGCAGTCGCAGTCAGGGGGAACGCTACACCTTC

D: NA
J: TRBJ1-1
V: TRBV18
size: NA
CDR3: CASSSLRAMNTEAFF
DNA: TGTGCCAGCTCATCACTCAGGGCCATGAACACTGAAGCTTTCTTT

D: NA
J: TRBJ2-7
V: TRBV10-3
size: NA
CDR3: CAGGHNYEQYF
DNA: TGTGCCGGGGGACATAACTACGAGCAGTACTTC